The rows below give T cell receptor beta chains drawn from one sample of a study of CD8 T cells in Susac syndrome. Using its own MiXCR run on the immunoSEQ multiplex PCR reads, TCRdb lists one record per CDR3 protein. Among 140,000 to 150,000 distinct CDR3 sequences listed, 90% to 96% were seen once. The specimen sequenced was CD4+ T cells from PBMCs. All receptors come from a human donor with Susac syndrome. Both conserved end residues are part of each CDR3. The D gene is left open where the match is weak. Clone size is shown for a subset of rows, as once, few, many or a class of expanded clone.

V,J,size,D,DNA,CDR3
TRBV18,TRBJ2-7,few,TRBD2,TGTGCCAGCTCACCCGGGACTAGCGGGAGGGCCTACGAGCAGTACTTC,CASSPGTSGRAYEQYF
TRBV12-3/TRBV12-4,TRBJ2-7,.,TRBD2,TGTGCCAGCACCCCTAGCGGGAGACCCTACGAGCAGTACTTC,CASTPSGRPYEQYF
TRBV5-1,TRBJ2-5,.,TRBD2,TGCGCCAGCAGCATAGGGACTAGCGGGTCTACCCAGTACTTC,CASSIGTSGSTQYF
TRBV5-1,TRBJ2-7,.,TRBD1,TGCGCCAGCAGCTCATCGGGACAGGGCCACGAGCAGTACTTC,CASSSSGQGHEQYF
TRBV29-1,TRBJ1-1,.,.,TGCAGCGTTGTGAGGGGACAGAACACTGAAGCTTTCTTT,CSVVRGQNTEAFF
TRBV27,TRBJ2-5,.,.,TGTGCCAGCCCCGTCTCTTGTGAGACCCAGTACTTC,CASPVSCETQYF
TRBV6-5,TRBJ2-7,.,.,TGTGCCAGCAGTTACGATCGGGGTAGTGACTACCCCTACGAGCAGTACTTC,CASSYDRGSDYPYEQYF
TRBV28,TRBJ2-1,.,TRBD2,TGTGCCAGCAGGCGACTAGCGGGAGGGCCAAGAAATGAGCAGTTCTTC,CASRRLAGGPRNEQFF
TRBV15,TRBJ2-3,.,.,TGTGCCACCACGCTTGGGATGCCGCAGTATTTT,CATTLGMPQYF
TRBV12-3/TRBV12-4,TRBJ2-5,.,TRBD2,TGTGCCAGCAGTAGCGGGAGATTGACCCAGTACTTC,CASSSGRLTQYF
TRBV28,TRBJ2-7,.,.,TGTGCCAGCAGAGATTCGACAGGCAGATACGAGCAGTACTTC,CASRDSTGRYEQYF
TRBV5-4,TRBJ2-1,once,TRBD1,TGTGCCAGCAACGCAATAGGGGGCAGAGATGAGCAGTTCTTC,CASNAIGGRDEQFF
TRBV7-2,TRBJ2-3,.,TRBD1,TGTGCCAGCAGCCGGGACAGGACAGATACGCAGTATTTT,CASSRDRTDTQYF
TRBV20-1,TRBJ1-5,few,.,TGCAGTGCTCGCTATAGCAATCAGCCCCAGCATTTT,CSARYSNQPQHF
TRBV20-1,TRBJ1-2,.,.,TGCAGTGCTAGAGAGGGCAGTGGCCGGGGCTACACCTTC,CSAREGSGRGYTF
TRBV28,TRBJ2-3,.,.,TGTGCCAGCAGTTCGACCCCCTTATCAGATACGCAGTATTTT,CASSSTPLSDTQYF
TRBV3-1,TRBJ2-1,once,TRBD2,TGTGCCAGCAGCCAAGGCGGGAGGGCCTATAATGAGCAGTTCTTC,CASSQGGRAYNEQFF
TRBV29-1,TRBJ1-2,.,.,TGCAGCGTGCCGACCTTTTGGGGAGGTGGAGCATATGGCTACACCTTC,CSVPTFWGGGAYGYTF
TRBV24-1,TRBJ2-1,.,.,TGTGCCACCAGTGATGCTGAAACCGACCCCTCCTACAATGAGCAGTTCTTC,CATSDAETDPSYNEQFF
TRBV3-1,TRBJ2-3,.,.,TGTGCCAGCAGCCTCCAGGGAGGGGGGCGCACAGATACGCAGTATTTT,CASSLQGGGRTDTQYF
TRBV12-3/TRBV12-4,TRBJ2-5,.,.,TGTGCCAGCAGTTTAAAGGGGCCAGAGACCCAGTACTTC,CASSLKGPETQYF
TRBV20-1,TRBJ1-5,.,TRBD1,TGCAGTGCCAGTGACAGGGGCACTGGGCCCCAGCATTTT,CSASDRGTGPQHF
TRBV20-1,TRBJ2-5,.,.,TGCAGTGCTAGAGATTCGGCTTCGGGGCATGGGACCCAGTACTTC,CSARDSASGHGTQYF
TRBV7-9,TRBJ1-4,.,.,TGTGCCAGCAGCTCTGCGGATGAAAAACTGTTTTTT,CASSSADEKLFF
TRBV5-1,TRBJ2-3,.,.,TGCGCCAGCAGCCTGCCTAAAACTGCTAGCACAGATACGCAGTATTTT,CASSLPKTASTDTQYF
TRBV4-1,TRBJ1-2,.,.,TGCGCCAGCAGCCAAGATCAGGCCTTAAGGGATGGCTACACCTTC,CASSQDQALRDGYTF
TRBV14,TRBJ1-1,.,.,TGTGCCAGCAGCCCCCTCGGCACTGAAGCTTTCTTT,CASSPLGTEAFF
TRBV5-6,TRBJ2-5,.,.,TGTGCCAGCAGCTTGGGGCTGTACCAAGAGACCCAGTACTTC,CASSLGLYQETQYF
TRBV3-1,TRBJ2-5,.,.,TGTGCCAGCAGCCACTCGGTGGTCCAAGAGACCCAGTACTTC,CASSHSVVQETQYF
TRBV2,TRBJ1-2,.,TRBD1,TGTGCCAGCAGTGGGACAGGGGGCAACTATGGCTACACCTTC,CASSGTGGNYGYTF
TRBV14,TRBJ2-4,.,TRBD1,TGTGCCAGCAGCCTCAGGGGTCAGGGGGCGAACATTCAGTACTTC,CASSLRGQGANIQYF
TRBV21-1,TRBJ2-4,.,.,TGTGCCAGCAGCAAATCGCGTACGGTCGGGCTAGCAAGGGACATTCAGTACTTC,CASSKSRTVGLARDIQYF
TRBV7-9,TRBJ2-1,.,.,TGTGCCAGCAGCTTAATCCGAGCGGGTTGGAATGAGCAGTTCTTC,CASSLIRAGWNEQFF
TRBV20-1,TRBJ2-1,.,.,TGCAGTGCTAGAGATCCCTCAGGCGACTACAATGAGCAGTTCTTC,CSARDPSGDYNEQFF
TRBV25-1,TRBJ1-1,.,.,TGTGCCAGCACTTCTGGGGGGGGAACTGAAGCTTTCTTT,CASTSGGGTEAFF
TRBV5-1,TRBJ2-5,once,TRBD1,TGCGCCAGCAGCTCCGGGACAGGGAGAGGAGAGACCCAGTACTTC,CASSSGTGRGETQYF
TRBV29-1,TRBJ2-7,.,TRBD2,TGCAGCGTTCGACAGCCGGGACTAGCGGGAGCGGGCGAGCAGTACTTC,CSVRQPGLAGAGEQYF
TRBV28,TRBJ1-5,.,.,TGTGCCAGCAGCCACCAACGACAGCCCCAGCATTTT,CASSHQRQPQHF
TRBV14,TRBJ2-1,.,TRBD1,TGTGCCAGCAGCCGGGACAGGGGGAATGAGCAGTTCTTC,CASSRDRGNEQFF
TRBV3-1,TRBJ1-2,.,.,TGTGCCAGCAGCCAAGAGTACTCCACTAACTATGGCTACACCTTC,CASSQEYSTNYGYTF
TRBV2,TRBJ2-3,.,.,TGTGCCAGCAGTCTGCCCCGAAGGGATACGCAGTATTTT,CASSLPRRDTQYF
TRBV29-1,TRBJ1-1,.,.,TGCAGCGCCATGAACACTGAAGCTTTCTTT,CSAMNTEAFF
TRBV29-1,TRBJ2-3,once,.,TGCAGCGTTTTCCGGGGGGATACGCAGTATTTT,CSVFRGDTQYF
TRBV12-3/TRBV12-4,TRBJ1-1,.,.,TGTGCCAGCAGTTTAGTCCTGACTGGAAGGACGAACACTGAAGCTTTCTTT,CASSLVLTGRTNTEAFF
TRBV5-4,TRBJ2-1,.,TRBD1,TGTGCCAGCAGCTTGGGACAGGGGATGTCAAATGAGCAGTTCTTC,CASSLGQGMSNEQFF
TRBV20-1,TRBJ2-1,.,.,TGCAGTGCTAGCTCGACCAACTCTGGGGATGAGCAGTTCTTC,CSASSTNSGDEQFF
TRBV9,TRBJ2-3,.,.,TGTGCCAGCAGCCCCCGGCCCAGCGGATTCACACCAGATACGCAGTATTTT,CASSPRPSGFTPDTQYF